One and the same sample provided the 26 T cell receptor beta chains below, sequenced in a study of T-cell reconstitution after alpha-beta-depleted transplantation in children. Preparation of the TCRbeta library used unique molecular identifiers. From the PCR reads, TCRdb called clonotypes with MiXCR, one entry per CDR3 protein. This table has about 610,000 distinct CDR3 sequences, more than 20% appearing once. The sample in question was PBMCs, obtained before TCRalphabeta/CD19-depleted stem cell transplant. The receptors derive from a boy under two years old with Wiskott-Aldrich syndrome, due to receive a stem cell transplant.

In the case of this clonotype: A junction boundary mismatches the germline segment, possibly from a read error. J is TRBJ2-5 and V is TRBV20-1; 10 bases align to TRBD2. Per germline, CDR1 DFQATT and CDR2 SNEGSKA (reference sequence). CDR3 length: 17 residues. Here the CDR3 reads CCASGGPLLAGKETQYF. The CDR3 DNA reads as TGCTGTGCTAGCGGTGGCCCCCTACTAGCGGGAAAAGAGACCCAGTACTTC.

This chain uses TRBV7-9 with TRBJ2-7, with TRBD2 as a possible D gene (5 bases). With 5 bases removed from V and 1 base from J, the gap between germline ends came to 15 bases. The CDR3 sequence is 15 residues long. CDR1 is SEHNR, CDR2 FQNEAQ, per germline (reference sequence). CDR3 bases: TGTGCCAGCAGCCAACACGGACGGACTTCCTACGAGCAGTACTTC. It translates to CASSQHGRTSYEQYF. Full variable domain (missing parts from reference TRBV7-9 and TRBJ2-7): DTGVSQNPRHKITKRGQNVTFRCDPISEHNRLYWYRQTLGQGPEFLTYFQNEAQLEKSRLLSDRFSAERPKGSFSTLEIQRTEQGDSAMYLCASSQHGRTSYEQYFGPGTRLTVT.

This rearrangement joins TRBV5-6 to TRBJ2-5; possible D gene TRBD2, 5 bases. The length of the CDR3 is 13 residues. Trimming shortened V by 4 bases and J by 2 bases, and 9 bases separated the two germline ends. CDR1 and CDR2 (germline): SGHDT, YYEEEE. CDR3 region: CASSRSVQETQYF. CDR3 nucleotides: TGTGCCAGCAGCCGTAGCGTACAAGAGACCCAGTACTTC.

The CDR3: CSAGSSGRETQYF. In DNA, the CDR3 is TGCAGTGCAGGTTCTAGCGGGAGAGAGACCCAGTACTTC. The V and J genes are TRBV20-1 and TRBJ2-5, with 10 positions matching TRBD2. This CDR3 contains 13 residues. V shed 6 bases, J shed 4 bases, and the junction held 5 bases outside the gene matches. In germline, CDR1 is DFQATT, CDR2 SNEGSKA (reference sequence).

This clonotype was counted a single time. This chain joins TRBV10-3 and TRBJ2-5; the D is unclear. The germline gives CDR1 ENHRY, CDR2 SYGVKD. Trimming removed 11 bases from V and 9 bases from J, with 16 bases in between. CDR3 length: 11 residues. DNA for the CDR3: TGTGCCCCGGCTCGAACGCAGGCCCAGTACTTC. Amino acids: CAPARTQAQYF.

This clonotype was recorded a few times. The rearrangement uses TRBV11-2 and TRBJ2-7, with D possibly being TRBD2 (5 bases). The CDR3 is 11 amino acids. Germline V gene sequence: CDR1 SGHAT, CDR2 FQNNGV. The V end was cut by 3 bases, the J end by 7 bases, with 7 bases between. CDR3 in DNA: TGTGCCAGCAGCTTTGCGGGTGAGCAGTACTTC. Protein sequence: CASSFAGEQYF.

This chain joins TRBV12-3 or TRBV12-4 and TRBJ2-7; D gene ambiguous. V was pared by 4 bases and J by 5 bases, with 6 bases between. The CDR3 sequence is 11 residues long. The CDR3: CASSSWNEQYF. As DNA, the CDR3 is TGTGCCAGCAGTTCCTGGAACGAGCAGTACTTC.

This clonotype was seen more than once but under ten times. This chain uses TRBV9 with TRBJ2-1; 10 bases align to TRBD2. In germline, CDR1 is SGDLS, CDR2 YYNGEE. The CDR3 sequence is 17 residues long. Germline trimming cut 0 bases from V and 6 bases from J; bases unmatched to any gene: 9. In nucleotides, the CDR3 is TGTGCCAGCAGCGTAGAGGGGACTAGCGCAAGAAGCAATGAGCAGTTCTTC. It encodes CASSVEGTSARSNEQFF.

The chain is built from TRBV5-1 and TRBJ2-7, with TRBD2 identical over 11 bases. Germline values: CDR1 SGHRS, CDR2 YFSETQ. This CDR3 spans 14 amino acids. With V trimmed by 8 bases and J by 1 base, 5 bases remained unmatched. The CDR3 DNA sequence: TGCGCCAGTCGAATAGCGGGAGGGTCCTACGAGCAGTACTTC. The encoded protein is CASRIAGGSYEQYF.

This clonotype has a handful of counts. V is TRBV11-2 and J is TRBJ1-2; D is perhaps TRBD1 (6 bases). The CDR3 totals 16 residues. Germline values: CDR1 SGHAT, CDR2 FQNNGV. V was shortened by 0 bases and J by 6 bases, with 17 bases between the two germline ends. This chain's CDR3 is CASSLDLGTLKDGYTF. The CDR3 coding sequence is TGTGCCAGCAGCTTAGATCTAGGGACACTGAAGGATGGCTACACCTTC.

Only a few counts were recorded for this clonotype. V is TRBV28 and J is TRBJ2-1; 8 bases are a match to TRBD2. This CDR3 comprises 15 residues. Per the germline V gene, CDR1 is MDHEN and CDR2 is SYDVKM. The V segment lost 5 bases and the J segment 0 bases; nucleotides outside the gene matches: 3. The CDR3: CASSTLAVSYNEQFF. CDR3 coding DNA: TGTGCCAGCAGTACACTAGCGGTCTCCTACAATGAGCAGTTCTTC.

This clonotype came up a few times. This chain connects TRBV20-1 to TRBJ2-3, with no clear D. There are 13 residues in the CDR3. Germline V gene sequence: CDR1 DFQATT, CDR2 SNEGSKA (reference sequence). Deletions cut 8 bases from V and 4 bases from J, with 16 bases between. CDR3 nucleotides: TGCAGTTCCCAGGCCCCGGGCCCAGATACGCAGTATTTT. As protein: CSSQAPGPDTQYF.

This chain uses TRBV5-1 with TRBJ2-1, with 9 bases identical to TRBD2. The CDR3 is 15 amino acids. CDR1 SGHRS and CDR2 YFSETQ come from the germline V gene. V was clipped by 2 bases and J by 8 bases; unmatched bases: 8. The chain's CDR3 is CASSFSSGNVDEQFF. CDR3 coding DNA: TGCGCCAGCAGCTTCTCTAGCGGGAATGTTGATGAGCAGTTCTTC.

This clonotype occurred once. V and J are TRBV19 and TRBJ2-1, with 8 bases that match TRBD2. CDR3 length equals 16 residues. J lost 0 bases, V lost 4 bases, and 5 bases had no gene match. Per germline, CDR1 LNHDA and CDR2 SQIVND (reference sequence). This CDR3 reads CASSKSAGVSYNEQFF. The CDR3 bases are TGTGCCAGTAGTAAGTCAGCGGGAGTCTCCTACAATGAGCAGTTCTTC.

This clonotype was recorded a few times. This chain links TRBV6-1 with TRBJ1-6; 9 bases match TRBD1. This CDR3 comprises 15 residues. The V and J ends lost 7 bases and 10 bases, in that order; junction bases with no gene match: 11. Germline CDR1 reads MNHNS; CDR2 reads SASEGT. In DNA, the CDR3 is TGTGCCAGCACCAGAGAGACAGGGGGTTACTCACCCCTCCACTTT. Its protein is CASTRETGGYSPLHF.

This clonotype was observed a handful of times. The rearrangement uses TRBV12-3 or TRBV12-4 and TRBJ2-3, with unresolved D. Trimming stripped 4 bases from V and 1 base from J, with 12 bases between. This CDR3 has 15 amino acids. The CDR3 DNA reads as TGTGCCAGCAGTTCTCGGAGCGCCCGCACAGATACGCAGTATTTT. This sequence encodes CASSSRSARTDTQYF.

The chain couples TRBV5-6 to TRBJ1-2, with D perhaps matching TRBD1 (5 bases). V lost 7 bases, J lost 5 bases, and 24 bases lay in between. The CDR3 runs 16 residues. Germline V gene lookup returns CDR1 SGHDT and CDR2 YYEEEE. In DNA, the CDR3 is TGTGCCAGCGGCCCCACCTTAGACGACAGCGTTTATGGCTACACCTTC. Translated, it gives CASGPTLDDSVYGYTF.

The chain uses TRBV28 and TRBJ1-1; D unclear. V was trimmed by 3 bases and J by 6 bases, leaving 14 bases between them. Per germline, CDR1 MDHEN and CDR2 SYDVKM. The CDR3 loop spans 14 amino acids. The CDR3 is CASSFGRVSSEAFF. The CDR3 DNA is TGTGCCAGCAGTTTCGGGAGGGTTTCTTCTGAAGCTTTCTTT.

In its sample, this clonotype was seen a few times. The rearrangement joins TRBV7-7 to TRBJ2-4, with 7 positions matching TRBD1. The V gene end was trimmed by 6 bases and the J gene end by 0 bases; junction bases not matched to a gene: 14. CDR3 size: 18 residues. Germline V gives CDR1 SSHAT, CDR2 FNYEAQ (reference sequence). The CDR3 loop is CASSRTGTVTRAKNIQYF. The CDR3 DNA follows: TGTGCCAGCAGTCGTACCGGGACAGTTACTCGAGCCAAAAACATTCAGTACTTC.

This chain joins TRBV7-7 and TRBJ2-5, with 8 bases matching TRBD1. Looked up from germline, CDR1 is SSHAT and CDR2 is FNYEAQ (reference sequence). This CDR3 has 16 amino acids. Losses at the gene ends were 10 bases for V and 3 bases for J; bases not matched to a gene: 16. The CDR3 DNA reads TGTGCCAACCCGGGACAGGTTTACACCGGGAAAGAGACCCAGTACTTC. Translated, it gives CANPGQVYTGKETQYF.

The chain joins TRBV10-2 to TRBJ2-7, with 14 positions matching TRBD2. Trimming cost V 3 bases and J 6 bases; bases outside gene matches: 13. The germline CDR1 and CDR2 sequences are WSHSY and SAAADI. CDR3 length: 18 amino acids. The CDR3 is CASSDRLAGGHLGGEQYF. In DNA form, the CDR3 reads TGCGCCAGCAGTGATCGACTAGCGGGAGGGCACCTGGGCGGCGAGCAGTACTTC.

The genes are TRBV20-1 and TRBJ1-1; D might be TRBD1 (6 bases). This CDR3 spans 13 amino acids. The germline CDR1 and CDR2 sequences are DFQATT and SNEGSKA (reference sequence). The ends were cut back, 5 bases at V and 0 bases at J, with 10 bases in the middle. The CDR3 DNA is TGCAGTGCTCTAGGGGGGGTGAACACTGAAGCTTTCTTT. Translating it yields CSALGGVNTEAFF.

This chain links TRBV20-1 with TRBJ2-7, with 7 bases matching TRBD1. The J segment lost 3 bases and the V segment lost 7 bases, leaving 9 bases of the junction unmatched. The CDR3 runs 13 residues. Germline V gene lookup returns CDR1 DFQATT and CDR2 SNEGSKA (reference sequence). The CDR3 protein is CSGETGFSYEQYF. In DNA, the CDR3 is TGCAGTGGGGAGACAGGGTTTAGCTACGAGCAGTACTTC.

This clonotype was picked up a small number of times. CDR3 sequence (DNA): TGCGCCAGCGGTGGCAGAGATGCGGGGCAGCCCCAGCATTTT. Its protein product is CASGGRDAGQPQHF. J is TRBJ1-5 and V is TRBV10-2; D not resolved. The V gene lost 8 bases and the J gene lost 7 bases, with 18 bases spanning the gap. Per germline, CDR1 WSHSY and CDR2 SAAADI. The CDR3 covers 14 residues.

The chain combines TRBV5-1 with TRBJ2-3; the D gene could be TRBD1 or TRBD2 (5 bases each). The germline V gene encodes CDR1 SGHRS and CDR2 YFSETQ. The CDR3 sequence is 14 residues long. The ends were cut back, 6 bases at V and 0 bases at J, with 11 bases in the middle. The CDR3 spells CASNPGTSTDTQYF. The CDR3, as DNA: TGCGCCAGCAACCCGGGGACGAGCACAGATACGCAGTATTTT. Full variable domain (remainder filled in from reference TRBV5-1 and TRBJ2-3): KAGVTQTPRYLIKTRGQQVTLSCSPISGHRSVSWYQQTPGQGLQFLFEYFSETQRNKGNFPGRFSGRQFSNSRSEMNVSTLELGDSALYLCASNPGTSTDTQYFGPGTRLTVL.

This clonotype has a handful of counts. This rearrangement joins TRBV20-1 to TRBJ2-7; 8 nucleotides align to TRBD1. Germline V gives CDR1 DFQATT, CDR2 SNEGSKA (reference sequence). The CDR3 spans 13 residues. J lost 3 bases, V lost 8 bases, and 9 bases had no gene match. The CDR3 DNA follows: TGCAGTACGGGACAGGTGGGAAACTACGAGCAGTACTTC. Encoded protein: CSTGQVGNYEQYF.